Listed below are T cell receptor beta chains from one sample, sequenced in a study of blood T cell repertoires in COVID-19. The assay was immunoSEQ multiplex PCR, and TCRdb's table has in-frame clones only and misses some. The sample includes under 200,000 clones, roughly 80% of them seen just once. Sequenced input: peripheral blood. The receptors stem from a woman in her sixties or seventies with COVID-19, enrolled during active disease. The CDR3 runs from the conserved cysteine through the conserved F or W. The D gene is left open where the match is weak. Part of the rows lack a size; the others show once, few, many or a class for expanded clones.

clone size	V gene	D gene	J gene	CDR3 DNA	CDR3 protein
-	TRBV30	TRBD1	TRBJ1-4	TGTGCCGCCGGACTTACAGGGGGGGAAGAAAAACTGTTTTTT	CAAGLTGGEEKLFF
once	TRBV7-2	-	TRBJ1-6	TGTGCCAGCAGCTTAGCGAGGGCGGGGTATAATTCACCCCTCCACTTT	CASSLARAGYNSPLHF
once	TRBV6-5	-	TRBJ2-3	TGTGCCAGCAGAAGGGGCCCGCTGAATACGCAGTATTTT	CASRRGPLNTQYF
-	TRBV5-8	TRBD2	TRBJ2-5	TGTGCCAGCAGCTCCGGGACTAGGGAGACCCAGTACTTC	CASSSGTRETQYF
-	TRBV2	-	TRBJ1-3	TGTGCCAGCAGTGAACCCAGGGCTGGAAACACCATATATTTT	CASSEPRAGNTIYF
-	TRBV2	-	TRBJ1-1	TGTGCCAGCAGGGAACAACAGAGAATGAACACTGAAGCTTTCTTT	CASREQQRMNTEAFF
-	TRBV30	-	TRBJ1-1	TGTGCCTGGAGTCGACAGGAATACACTGAAGCTTTCTTT	CAWSRQEYTEAFF
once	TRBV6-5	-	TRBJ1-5	TGTGCCAGCAGTAGGCAATCGCAGGGAAATCAGCCCCAGCATTTT	CASSRQSQGNQPQHF
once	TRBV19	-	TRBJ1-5	TGTGCCAGTAGTATAGCGGTGAGCTTGAATCAGCCCCAGCATTTT	CASSIAVSLNQPQHF
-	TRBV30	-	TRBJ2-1	TGTGCCTGGAGTGTAGGGCCGGGACAGTTCTTC	CAWSVGPGQFF
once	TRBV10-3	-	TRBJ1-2	TGTGCCATCAGTGAGGGCTGGGGGCTGACTAACTATGGCTACACCTTC	CAISEGWGLTNYGYTF
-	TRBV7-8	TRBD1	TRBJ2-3	TGTGCCAGCAGCCCTAGAGGGACAGGGGGCACAGATACGCAGTATTTT	CASSPRGTGGTDTQYF
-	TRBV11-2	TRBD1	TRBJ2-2	TGTGCCAGCACCTTTACCGGGACAGGGGACGCCGGGGAGCTGTTTTTT	CASTFTGTGDAGELFF
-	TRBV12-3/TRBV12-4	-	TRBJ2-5	TGTGCCAGCAGTTCACTAGAGACCCAGTACTTC	CASSSLETQYF
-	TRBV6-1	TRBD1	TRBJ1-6	TGTGCCAGCAGTGAACAAGGGGGCGGTTCACCCCTCCACTTT	CASSEQGGGSPLHF